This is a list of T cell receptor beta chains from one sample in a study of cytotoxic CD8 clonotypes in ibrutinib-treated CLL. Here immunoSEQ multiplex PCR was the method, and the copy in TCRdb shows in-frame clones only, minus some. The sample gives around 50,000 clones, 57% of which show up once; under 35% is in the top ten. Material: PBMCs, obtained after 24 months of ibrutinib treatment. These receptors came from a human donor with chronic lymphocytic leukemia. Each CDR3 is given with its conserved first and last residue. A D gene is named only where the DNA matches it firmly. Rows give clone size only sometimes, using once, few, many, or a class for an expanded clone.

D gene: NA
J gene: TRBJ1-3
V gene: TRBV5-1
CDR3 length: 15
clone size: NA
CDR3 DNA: TGCGCCAGCAGCTTAACAGCTTCCTCTGGAAACACCATATATTTT
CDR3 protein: CASSLTASSGNTIYF

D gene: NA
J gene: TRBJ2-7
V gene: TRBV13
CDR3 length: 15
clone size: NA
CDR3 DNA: TGTGCCAGCAGCTTAGGGGGCAGGCTAGGCGGCGAGCAGTACTTC
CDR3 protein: CASSLGGRLGGEQYF

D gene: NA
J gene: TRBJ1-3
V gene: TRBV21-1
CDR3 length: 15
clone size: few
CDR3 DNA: TGTGCCAGCAGCAAAAACCCAACCTTCAACAAGACCATATATTTT
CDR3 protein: CASSKNPTFNKTIYF

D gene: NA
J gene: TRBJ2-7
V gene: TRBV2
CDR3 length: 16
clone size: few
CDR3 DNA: TGTGCCAGCAGTGAATACCCCCGGGCAAGCTCCTACGAGCAGTACTTC
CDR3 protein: CASSEYPRASSYEQYF

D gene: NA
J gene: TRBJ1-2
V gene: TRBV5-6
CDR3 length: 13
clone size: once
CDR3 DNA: TGTGCCAGCAGCCCACGGGCACTTCGGGGCTACACCTTC
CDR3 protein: CASSPRALRGYTF

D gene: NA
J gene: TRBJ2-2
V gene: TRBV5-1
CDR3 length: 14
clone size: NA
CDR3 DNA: TGCGCCAGCCTGGGACCTAGCGACACCGGGGAGCTGTTTTTT
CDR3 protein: CASLGPSDTGELFF

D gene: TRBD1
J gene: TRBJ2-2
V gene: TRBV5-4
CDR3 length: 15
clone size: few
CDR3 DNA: TGTGCCAGCAGTCCCGGGACAGGGGGCTCCGGGGAGCTGTTTTTT
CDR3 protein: CASSPGTGGSGELFF

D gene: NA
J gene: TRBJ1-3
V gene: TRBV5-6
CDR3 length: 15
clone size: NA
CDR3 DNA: TGTGCCAGCAGCTTGAGGCAGAACGCTGGAAACACCATATATTTT
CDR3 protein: CASSLRQNAGNTIYF

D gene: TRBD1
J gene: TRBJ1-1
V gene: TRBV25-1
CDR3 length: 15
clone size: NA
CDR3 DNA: TGTGCCAGCAGGGAGAGGGGACAGGATAATGCTGAAGCTTTCTTT
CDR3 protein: CASRERGQDNAEAFF

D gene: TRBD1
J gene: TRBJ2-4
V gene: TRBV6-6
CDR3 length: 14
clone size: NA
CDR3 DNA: TGTGCCAGCAGTCAAACAGGGGGCGAGTACATTCAGTACTTC
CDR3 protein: CASSQTGGEYIQYF

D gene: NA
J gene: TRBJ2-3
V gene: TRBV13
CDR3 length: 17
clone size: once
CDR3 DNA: TGTGCCAGCAGCCGTTCGAGGGGGAGACATCGCACAGATACGCAGTATTTT
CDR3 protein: CASSRSRGRHRTDTQYF

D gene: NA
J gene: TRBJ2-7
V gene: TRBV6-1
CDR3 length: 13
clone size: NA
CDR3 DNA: TGTGCCAGCGCTCTTGAACAGACCTACGAGCAGTACTTC
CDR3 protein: CASALEQTYEQYF

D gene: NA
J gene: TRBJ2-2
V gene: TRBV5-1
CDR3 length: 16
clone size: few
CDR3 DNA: TGCGCCAGCAGCCCCTTTGGGCCCGGTAACACCGGGGAGCTGTTTTTT
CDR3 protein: CASSPFGPGNTGELFF

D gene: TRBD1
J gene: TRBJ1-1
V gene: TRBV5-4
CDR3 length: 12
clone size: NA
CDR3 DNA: TGTGCCAGCAGCCGAGACAGGGGTGAAGCTTTCTTT
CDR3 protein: CASSRDRGEAFF

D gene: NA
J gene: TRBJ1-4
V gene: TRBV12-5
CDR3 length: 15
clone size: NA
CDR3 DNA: TGTGCTAGTGGTTTGGGGACAGTGGGGAATGAAAAACTGTTTTTT
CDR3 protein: CASGLGTVGNEKLFF

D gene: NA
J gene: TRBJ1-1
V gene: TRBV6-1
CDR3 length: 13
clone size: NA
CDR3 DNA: TGTGCCAGCAGCCCAACAGAGAACACTGAAGCTTTCTTT
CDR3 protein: CASSPTENTEAFF

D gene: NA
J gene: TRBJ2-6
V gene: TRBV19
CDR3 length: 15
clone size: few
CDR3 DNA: TGTGCCAGTACCCAGGGGACCTCTGGGGCCAACGTCCTGACTTTC
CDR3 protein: CASTQGTSGANVLTF

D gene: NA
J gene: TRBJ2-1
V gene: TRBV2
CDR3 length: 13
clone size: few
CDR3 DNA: TGTGCCAGCAGCAATAGAGGTAACAATGAGCAGTTCTTC
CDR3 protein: CASSNRGNNEQFF

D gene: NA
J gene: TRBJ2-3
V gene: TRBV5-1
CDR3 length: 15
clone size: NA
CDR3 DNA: TGCGCCAGCAGCTTGGGCGGGGGCGGTTTGGATACGCAGTATTTT
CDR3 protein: CASSLGGGGLDTQYF

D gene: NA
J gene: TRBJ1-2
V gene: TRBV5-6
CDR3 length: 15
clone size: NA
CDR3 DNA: TGTGCCAGCAGCTTGCTGTCAGCGGTAAGGGAAGGCTACACCTTC
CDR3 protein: CASSLLSAVREGYTF

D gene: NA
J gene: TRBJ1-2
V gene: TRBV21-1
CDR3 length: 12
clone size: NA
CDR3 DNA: TGTGCCAGCAGCCACCGACCCTATGGCTACACCTTC
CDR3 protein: CASSHRPYGYTF

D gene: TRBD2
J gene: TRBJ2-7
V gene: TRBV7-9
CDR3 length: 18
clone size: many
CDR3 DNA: TGTGCCAGCAGCTTACCCCCTCGACTAGCGGGGGGTAGGGACGAGCAGTACTTC
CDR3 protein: CASSLPPRLAGGRDEQYF

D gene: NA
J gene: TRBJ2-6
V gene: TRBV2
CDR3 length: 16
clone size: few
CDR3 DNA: TGTGCCAGCGACCCCAGGGTTGGCATTGGGGCCAACGTCCTGACTTTC
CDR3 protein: CASDPRVGIGANVLTF

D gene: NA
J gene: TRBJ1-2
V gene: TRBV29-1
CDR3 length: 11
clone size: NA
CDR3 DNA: TGCAGCGGTGAGCGCAACGGGGGCTACACCTTC
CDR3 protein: CSGERNGGYTF

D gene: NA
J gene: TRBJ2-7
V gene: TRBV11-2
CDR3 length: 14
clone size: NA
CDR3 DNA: TGTGCCAGCAGCTTCGGTCAGGCCTCCTACGAGCAGTACTTC
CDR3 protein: CASSFGQASYEQYF

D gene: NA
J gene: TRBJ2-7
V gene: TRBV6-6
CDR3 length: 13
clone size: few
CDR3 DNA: TGTGCCAGCAGTGCCAGGGACCGAGGCGAGCAGTACTTC
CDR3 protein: CASSARDRGEQYF

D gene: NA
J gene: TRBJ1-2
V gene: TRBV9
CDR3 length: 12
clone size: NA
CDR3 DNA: TGTGCCAGCAGTCACCTGGACAAGGCCTACACCTTC
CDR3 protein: CASSHLDKAYTF

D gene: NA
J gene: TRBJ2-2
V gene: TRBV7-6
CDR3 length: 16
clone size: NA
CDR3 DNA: TGTGCCAGCAGCTTAGTACCAGGCACTTTCACCGGGGAGCTGTTTTTT
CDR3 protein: CASSLVPGTFTGELFF

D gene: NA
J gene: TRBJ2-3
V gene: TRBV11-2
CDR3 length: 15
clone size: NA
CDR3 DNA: TGTGCCAGCAGCTTAATGTCCAGGGACACAGATACGCAGTATTTT
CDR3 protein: CASSLMSRDTDTQYF

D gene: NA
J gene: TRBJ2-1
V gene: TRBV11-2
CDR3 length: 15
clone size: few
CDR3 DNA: TGTGCCAGCAGCTTAGGTGTGGGCTCCTACAATGAGCAGTTCTTC
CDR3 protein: CASSLGVGSYNEQFF

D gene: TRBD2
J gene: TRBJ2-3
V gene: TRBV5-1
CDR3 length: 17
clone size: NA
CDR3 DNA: TGCGCCAGCAGCTTGGTCCCGCTAGCGGGGGGACAAGATACGCAGTATTTT
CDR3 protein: CASSLVPLAGGQDTQYF